These T cell receptor beta chains were read from a single sample in a study of blood T cell repertoires in COVID-19. Libraries were prepared by immunoSEQ multiplex PCR; TCRdb keeps only in-frame clonotypes and omits some of them. The sample has 130,000 to 150,000 clones; 75% to 90% are singletons. Input material: peripheral blood. Source of these receptors: a man aged 18-30 years with COVID-19, enrolled during active disease. Each CDR3 is given with its conserved first and last residue. The D gene is left open where the match is weak. The size field is filled for only some rows; it gives once, few, many or a size class.

J: TRBJ1-1
V: TRBV5-1
D: -
size: once
length: 16
DNA: TGCGCCAGCAGCTTGGCCTACGGGGGGCTGGACACTGAAGCTTTCTTT
CDR3: CASSLAYGGLDTEAFF

J: TRBJ1-1
V: TRBV7-3
D: TRBD1
size: once
length: 13
DNA: TGTGCCAGCAGCTTCGACAGGGTCACTGAAGCTTTCTTT
CDR3: CASSFDRVTEAFF

J: TRBJ2-7
V: TRBV7-2
D: TRBD2
size: -
length: 16
DNA: TGTGCCAGCAGCTTAGGTCGGCTAGCGGACCCACACGAGCAGTACTTC
CDR3: CASSLGRLADPHEQYF

J: TRBJ2-1
V: TRBV3-1/TRBV3-2
D: TRBD1
size: once
length: 20
DNA: TGTGCCAGCAGCTCTCGGGACAGGGGGTTCTTTGCGGGAGGCCAACATGAGCAGTTCTTC
CDR3: CASSSRDRGFFAGGQHEQFF

J: TRBJ2-7
V: TRBV5-6
D: -
size: once
length: 14
DNA: TGTGCCAGCAGCTTGAACAGGGTCGCCACACGAAAGTACTTC
CDR3: CASSLNRVATRKYF

J: TRBJ2-7
V: TRBV7-9
D: TRBD2
size: -
length: 15
DNA: TGTGCCAGCAGCTTAGCTAGCGGGGCTGAAGCGGAGCAGTACTTC
CDR3: CASSLASGAEAEQYF

J: TRBJ1-6
V: TRBV14
D: TRBD1
size: -
length: 15
DNA: TGTGCCAGCAGCCAAGTCCGGACAGGGGATTCACCCCTCCACTTT
CDR3: CASSQVRTGDSPLHF

J: TRBJ2-7
V: TRBV7-2
D: TRBD2
size: -
length: 16
DNA: TGTGCCAGCAGCTTCACTAGCGGGACTATCTCCTACGAGCAGTACTTC
CDR3: CASSFTSGTISYEQYF

J: TRBJ2-7
V: TRBV11-3
D: -
size: -
length: 15
DNA: TGTGCCAGCAGCTTAGGACACACGTCCCCCTACGAGCAGTACTTC
CDR3: CASSLGHTSPYEQYF

J: TRBJ2-1
V: TRBV9
D: TRBD2
size: -
length: 16
DNA: TGTGCCAGCAGCGTAGGAGGTCTAGCGGGAGGGTATGAGCAGTTCTTC
CDR3: CASSVGGLAGGYEQFF

J: TRBJ1-2
V: TRBV29-1
D: TRBD1
size: -
length: 11
DNA: TGCAGCATTTGGACAGGGGGGAGCTACACCTTC
CDR3: CSIWTGGSYTF

J: TRBJ2-6
V: TRBV2
D: -
size: once
length: 17
DNA: TGTGCCGGTACTATGACAGGAATAATCTCTGGGGCCAACGTCCTGACTTTC
CDR3: CAGTMTGIISGANVLTF

J: TRBJ1-5
V: TRBV6-5
D: -
size: -
length: 13
DNA: TGTGCTATCTGCCAAGGCGGGAGTCAGCCCCAGCATTTT
CDR3: CAICQGGSQPQHF

J: TRBJ2-3
V: TRBV11-2
D: TRBD2
size: -
length: 17
DNA: TGTGCCAGCAGTCCGGGACTAGCGGTTACTAGCACAGATACGCAGTATTTT
CDR3: CASSPGLAVTSTDTQYF

J: TRBJ2-7
V: TRBV7-9
D: -
size: -
length: 15
DNA: TGTGCCAGCAGCTTAGTTGGGGCACCTGCTGACGAGCAGTACTTC
CDR3: CASSLVGAPADEQYF

J: TRBJ2-7
V: TRBV6-5
D: TRBD2
size: -
length: 14
DNA: TGTGCCAGCAGCCCCGGGACTAGCGGCTACGAGCAGTACTTC
CDR3: CASSPGTSGYEQYF

J: TRBJ2-2
V: TRBV6-1
D: -
size: -
length: 13
DNA: TGTGCCAGCAGTGAAGCTGAGGCCGGGGAGCTGTTTTTT
CDR3: CASSEAEAGELFF

J: TRBJ2-7
V: TRBV25-1
D: TRBD1
size: -
length: 14
DNA: TGTGCCAGCCGTGGACAGGGGTACGTCTACGAGCAGTACTTC
CDR3: CASRGQGYVYEQYF

J: TRBJ2-3
V: TRBV7-9
D: TRBD2
size: -
length: 17
DNA: TGTGCCAGCAGCGCAAAGAGACTAGCGGCTAGCACAGATACGCAGTATTTT
CDR3: CASSAKRLAASTDTQYF

J: TRBJ2-3
V: TRBV24-1
D: TRBD2
size: -
length: 16
DNA: TGTGCCACCAGTGGTGTGTTAGCGGGACCCACAGATACGCAGTATTTT
CDR3: CATSGVLAGPTDTQYF

J: TRBJ2-2
V: TRBV28
D: TRBD2
size: -
length: 15
DNA: TGTGCCAGCATCGATAGCGGGAGTGCTACCGGGGAGCTGTTTTTT
CDR3: CASIDSGSATGELFF

J: TRBJ1-6
V: TRBV7-9
D: -
size: -
length: 15
DNA: TGTGCCAGCAGCTTAGGGGCAGGGTCCCCCTCACCCCTCCACTTT
CDR3: CASSLGAGSPSPLHF